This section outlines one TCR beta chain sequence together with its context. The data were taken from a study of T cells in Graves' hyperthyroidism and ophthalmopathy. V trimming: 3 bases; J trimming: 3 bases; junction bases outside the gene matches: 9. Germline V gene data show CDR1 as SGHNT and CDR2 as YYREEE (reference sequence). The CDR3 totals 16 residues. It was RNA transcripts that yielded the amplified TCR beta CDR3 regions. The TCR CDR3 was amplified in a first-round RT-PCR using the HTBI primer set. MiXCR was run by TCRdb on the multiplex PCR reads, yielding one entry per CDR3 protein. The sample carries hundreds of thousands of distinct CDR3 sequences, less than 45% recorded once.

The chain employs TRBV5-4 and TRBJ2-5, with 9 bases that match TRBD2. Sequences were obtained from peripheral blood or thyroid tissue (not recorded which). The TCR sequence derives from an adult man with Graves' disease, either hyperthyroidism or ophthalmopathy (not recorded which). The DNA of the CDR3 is TGTGCCAGCAGCTCTGTTCGCCCTAGCGGGAAAGAGACCCAGTACTTC. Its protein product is CASSSVRPSGKETQYF. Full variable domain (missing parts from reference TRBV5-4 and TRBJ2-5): ETGVTQSPTHLIKTRGQQVTLRCSSQSGHNTVSWYQQALGQGPQFIFQYYREEENGRGNFPPRFSGLQFPNYSSELNVNALELDDSALYLCASSSVRPSGKETQYFGPGTRLLVL.